This T cell receptor beta chain is drawn from a study of blood T cell repertoires in COVID-19. Turning to the study itself: Some COVID-19 samples were acute and others convalescent; all came from the United States, Italy and Spain. T cells, B-cell-depleted T cells, or PBMCs supplied cDNA or gDNA.

Seattle patient enrollment occurred during active infection, with longitudinal follow-up thereafter. The authors' processing: Cell counts per sample came from amplifying reference gene primers. The method was immunoSEQ multiplex PCR; TCRdb's version includes in-frame clones alone and lacks a portion of them. The D gene and trimming were derived from the DNA, and the V and J assignments and clone size from that table. The data contain almost 90,000 clones, roughly 88% of them seen just once; the ten biggest clones take up 5% to 7%. The CDR3 is 13 amino acids. V lost 5 bases, J lost 1 base, and 6 bases lay in between.

The sequence was obtained from a man aged 18 to 29 with COVID-19, enrolled during active disease. The chain employs TRBV5-3 and TRBJ2-2; D remains ambiguous. TRBV5-3 is treated as an ORF (open reading frame) with a function not yet certain. Sequencing used peripheral blood. The CDR3 sequence is CARRFRNTGELFF. The CDR3 nucleotides are TGTGCCAGAAGGTTTAGGAACACCGGGGAGCTGTTTTTT.